The T cell receptor (beta chain) described here comes from a study of Graves' ophthalmopathy and Graves' hyperthyroidism. The study amplified TCR beta CDR3 regions using RNA transcripts. Second-round multiplex PCR followed a first-round RT-PCR using HTBI primers. Each CDR3 protein is one row after TCRdb ran MiXCR on the multiplex PCR reads. In the table there are about 420,000 distinct CDR3 sequences, around 21% of which are singletons. The PBMC fraction was derived from around 9.5 ml of fresh peripheral blood. With V trimmed by 2 bases and J by 10 bases, 4 bases remained unmatched. The length of the CDR3 is 14 residues. Looked up from germline, CDR1 is MNHNS and CDR2 is SASEGT.

The sequencing sample was made of peripheral blood. This clonotype originated in a woman aged 18-29 years with stable Graves' hyperthyroidism. V gene TRBV6-1 combines with J gene TRBJ1-6; TRBD1 agrees at 8 bases. The CDR3 spells CASSEIRGHSPLHF. CDR3 coding DNA: TGTGCCAGCAGTGAAATCAGGGGGCACTCACCCCTCCACTTT.